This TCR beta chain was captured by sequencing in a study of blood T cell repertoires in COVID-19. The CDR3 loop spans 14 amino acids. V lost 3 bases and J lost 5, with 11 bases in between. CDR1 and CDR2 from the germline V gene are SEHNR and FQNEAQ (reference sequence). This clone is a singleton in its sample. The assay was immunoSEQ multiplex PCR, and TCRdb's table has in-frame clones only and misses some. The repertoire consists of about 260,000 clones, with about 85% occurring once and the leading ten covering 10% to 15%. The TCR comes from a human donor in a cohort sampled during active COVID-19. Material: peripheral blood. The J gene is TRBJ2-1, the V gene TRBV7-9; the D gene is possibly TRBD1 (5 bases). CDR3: CASSLDPTDNEQFF. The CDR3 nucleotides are TGTGCCAGCAGCTTGGACCCGACAGACAATGAGCAGTTCTTC.